Below are 17 T cell receptor beta chains sequenced from a single sample in a study of cytotoxic CD8 clonotypes in ibrutinib-treated CLL. Assay: immunoSEQ multiplex PCR; the TCRdb copy retains only in-frame clones and omits some. The profile shows nearly 300,000 clones, roughly four fifths of them singletons. The sequences come from PBMCs, collected at disease progression, from a patient treated with ibrutinib. These receptors were obtained from a human donor with chronic lymphocytic leukemia.

This clone came up once. The chain carries TRBV6-1 and TRBJ2-7; D is ambiguous. This CDR3 has 14 residues. Germline V gives CDR1 MNHNS, CDR2 SASEGT. V gave up 3 bases and J gave up 3 bases, with 12 bases separating them. The CDR3 bases are TGTGCCAGCAGTGACATAGAAAAGAGCTACGAGCAGTACTTC. Its translation is CASSDIEKSYEQYF.

V gene TRBV5-1 combines with J gene TRBJ2-7; 7 nucleotides agree with TRBD2. V gave up 3 bases and J gave up 0 bases; unmatched junction bases: 9. CDR1 and CDR2 (germline): SGHRS, YFSETQ. The CDR3 loop spans 16 amino acids. The CDR3 is CASSSANWGGSYEQYF. CDR3 nucleotides: TGCGCCAGCAGCTCCGCTAATTGGGGGGGCTCCTACGAGCAGTACTTC.

The V and J genes are TRBV19 and TRBJ1-1, with D unclear. Per the germline V gene, CDR1 is LNHDA and CDR2 is SQIVND (reference sequence). The V gene lost 5 bases and the J gene lost 1 base, with 5 bases spanning the gap. This CDR3 region has 12 residues. CDR3 sequence: CASSVANTEAFF. The CDR3 nucleotides read TGTGCCAGTAGTGTGGCGAACACTGAAGCTTTCTTT.

The chain couples TRBV19 to TRBJ1-5; tentatively, D is TRBD1 (6 bases). V was cut by 7 bases and J by 1 base, with 8 bases left in between. Germline CDR1 and CDR2: LNHDA and SQIVND (reference sequence). The CDR3 consists of 13 residues. The CDR3 sequence is CASTDRSNQPQHF. The CDR3 region has the DNA TGTGCCAGTACCGACAGGAGCAATCAGCCCCAGCATTTT.

The V and J genes are TRBV9 and TRBJ2-1, with TRBD2 as a possible D gene (7 bases). V lost 2 bases to trimming and J lost 5 bases, with 14 bases between them. Germline V gene data show CDR1 as SGDLS and CDR2 as YYNGEE. The length of the CDR3 is 15 residues. The CDR3 DNA is TGTGCCAGCAGCGTTGAGGGGGGGCTCAACAATGAGCAGTTCTTC. Protein sequence: CASSVEGGLNNEQFF.

The rearrangement uses TRBV10-2 and TRBJ1-1; D gene uncertain. This CDR3 is built from 14 residues. Germline CDR1 reads WSHSY; CDR2 reads SAAADI. Deletions cut 2 bases from V and 1 base from J, with 8 bases between. CDR3 loop: CASSEGHTNTEAFF. Here the CDR3 DNA reads TGCGCCAGCAGTGAGGGGCACACGAACACTGAAGCTTTCTTT.

The chain joins TRBV19 to TRBJ1-2, with D possibly matching TRBD1 (5 bases). CDR1 and CDR2 (germline): LNHDA, SQIVND (reference sequence). V shed 3 bases and J shed 7 bases, with 9 bases lying between them. The CDR3 is 12 amino acids. CDR3 in DNA: TGTGCCAGTAGTATTGGAGGGGTTGGCTACACCTTC. Translating it yields CASSIGGVGYTF.

The V call is TRBV29-1, the J call TRBJ2-3; a weak D match, TRBD1 (6 bases). The CDR3 is made up of 17 amino acids. Per germline, CDR1 SQVTM and CDR2 ANQGSEA. V lost 3 bases and J lost 2, with 21 bases in between. The CDR3 DNA reads as TGCAGCGTTGAGAGGCAGGGGCAACGGCCAATCACAGATACGCAGTATTTT. Amino acid sequence: CSVERQGQRPITDTQYF.

The chain has TRBV15 and TRBJ2-5; 7 bases agree with TRBD2. This CDR3 has 18 amino acids. Germline trimming cut 8 bases from V and 2 bases from J; bases unmatched to any gene: 20. Germline CDR1 and CDR2: LNHNV and YYDKDF (reference sequence). The CDR3 sequence: CATGRGRDYPKPQETQYF. In DNA, the CDR3 is TGTGCCACCGGACGGGGCAGGGACTACCCGAAGCCGCAAGAGACCCAGTACTTC.

The chain recombines TRBV27 with TRBJ2-2; D remains ambiguous. V was pared by 5 bases and J by 2 bases, with 3 bases between. CDR3 length: 12 amino acids. Per the germline V gene, CDR1 is MNHEY and CDR2 is SMNVEV (reference sequence). In DNA, the CDR3 is TGTGCCAGCAGTCACAACACCGGGGAGCTGTTTTTT. Protein product: CASSHNTGELFF.

This clone appeared a single time. The chain employs TRBV13 and TRBJ2-5; the match to TRBD1 covers 9 bases. CDR1 is PRHDT, CDR2 FYEKMQ, per germline (reference sequence). This CDR3 comprises 15 residues. The junction had 10 bases not matched to a gene; V was cut back by 5 bases and J by 6 bases. CDR3 protein: CASSEAGQGKKTQYF. In DNA, the CDR3 is TGTGCCAGCAGCGAAGCGGGACAGGGAAAAAAGACCCAGTACTTC.

The rearrangement uses TRBV11-2 and TRBJ2-7, with 9 nucleotides matching TRBD1. The CDR3 extends over 16 amino acids. Germline V gene data show CDR1 as SGHAT and CDR2 as FQNNGV. V shed 3 bases and J 7 bases; nucleotides not matched to a gene: 13. The CDR3 sequence: CASSFGTGPLSGEQYF. DNA for the CDR3: TGTGCCAGCAGCTTCGGGACAGGGCCCCTCTCGGGGGAGCAGTACTTC. Drawing the rest from reference TRBV11-2 and TRBJ2-7, the complete variable domain is EAGVAQSPRYKIIEKRQSVAFWCNPISGHATLYWYQQILGQGPKLLIQFQNNGVVDDSQLPKDRFSAERLKGVDSTLKIQPAKLEDSAVYLCASSFGTGPLSGEQYFGPGTRLTVT.

This chain joins TRBV9 and TRBJ1-3; 9 bases map to TRBD1. The J segment lost 0 bases and the V segment lost 3 bases, leaving 4 bases of the junction unmatched. Looked up from germline, CDR1 is SGDLS and CDR2 is YYNGEE. The CDR3 extends over 16 amino acids. The CDR3 is CASSEGTGRSGNTIYF. The CDR3 DNA follows: TGTGCCAGCAGCGAGGGGACAGGGCGCTCTGGAAACACCATATATTTT.

This clone was counted a few times. The chain recombines TRBV19 with TRBJ1-6; no clear D gene. Germline-derived CDR1 and CDR2 are LNHDA and SQIVND (reference sequence). V lost 4 bases and J lost 6, with 4 bases in between. The CDR3 runs to 12 residues. CDR3 nucleotides: TGTGCCAGTAGTAGGGTTAATTCACCCCTCCACTTT. This sequence encodes CASSRVNSPLHF.

The chain is built from TRBV12-5 and TRBJ2-7; D gene uncertain. V lost 1 base to trimming and J lost 2 bases, with 9 bases between them. Germline V gives CDR1 LGHNT, CDR2 FRNRAP. The CDR3 runs 14 residues. The CDR3: CASGLAVGTYEQYF. CDR3 DNA: TGTGCTAGTGGTTTGGCGGTAGGTACCTACGAGCAGTACTTC. Full variable domain (outside the CDR3, taken from reference TRBV12-5 and TRBJ2-7): DARVTQTPRHKVTEMGQEVTMRCQPILGHNTVFWYRQTMMQGLELLAYFRNRAPLDDSGMPKDRFSAEMPDATLATLKIQPSEPRDSAVYFCASGLAVGTYEQYFGPGTRLTVT.

The genes are TRBV28 and TRBJ2-7; TRBD1 matches 8 bases. J lost 6 bases, V lost 5 bases, and 12 bases had no gene match. CDR1 is MDHEN, CDR2 SYDVKM, per germline. The CDR3 is 15 amino acids. The CDR3 region has the DNA TGTGCCAGCAGTCCATGGGTAGGACAGGGAGGCGAGCAGTACTTC. This sequence encodes CASSPWVGQGGEQYF.

The V call is TRBV7-9, the J call TRBJ1-6; 7 nucleotides line up with TRBD1. The CDR3 consists of 16 residues. The J segment lost 6 bases and the V segment lost 5 bases, leaving 10 bases of the junction unmatched. Germline values: CDR1 SEHNR, CDR2 FQNEAQ (reference sequence). DNA of the CDR3: TGTGCCAGCAGCCCCAGGGGGGACAGCCGTAATTCACCCCTCCACTTT. Encoded protein: CASSPRGDSRNSPLHF.